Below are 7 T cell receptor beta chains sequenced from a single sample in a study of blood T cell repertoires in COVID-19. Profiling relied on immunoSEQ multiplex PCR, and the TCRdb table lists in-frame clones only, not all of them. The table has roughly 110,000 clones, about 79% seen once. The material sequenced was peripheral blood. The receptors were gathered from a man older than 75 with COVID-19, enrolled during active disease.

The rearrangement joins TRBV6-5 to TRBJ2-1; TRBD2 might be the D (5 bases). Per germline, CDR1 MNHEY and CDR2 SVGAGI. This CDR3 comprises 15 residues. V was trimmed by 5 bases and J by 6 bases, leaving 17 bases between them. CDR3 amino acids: CASSPRNSESNEQFF. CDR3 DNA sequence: TGTGCCAGCAGTCCCAGAAATAGCGAGAGCAATGAGCAGTTCTTC.

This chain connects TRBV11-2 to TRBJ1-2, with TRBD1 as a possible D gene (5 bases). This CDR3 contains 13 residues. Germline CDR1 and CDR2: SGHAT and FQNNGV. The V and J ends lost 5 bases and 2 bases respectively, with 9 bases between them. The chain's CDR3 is CASSPQGNYGYTF. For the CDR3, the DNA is TGTGCCAGCAGCCCTCAGGGAAACTATGGCTACACCTTC.

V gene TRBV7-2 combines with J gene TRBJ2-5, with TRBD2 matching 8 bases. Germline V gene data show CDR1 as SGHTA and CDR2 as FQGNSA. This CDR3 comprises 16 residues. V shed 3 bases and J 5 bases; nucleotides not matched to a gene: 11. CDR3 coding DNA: TGTGCCAGCAGCTTCTTAGGCGGGAGGCAAGGGGAGACCCAGTACTTC. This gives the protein CASSFLGGRQGETQYF.

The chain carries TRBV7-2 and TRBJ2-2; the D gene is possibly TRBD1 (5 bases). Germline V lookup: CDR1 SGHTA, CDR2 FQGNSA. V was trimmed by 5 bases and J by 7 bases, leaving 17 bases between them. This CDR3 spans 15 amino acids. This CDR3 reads CASSPRLLQGGELFF. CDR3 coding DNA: TGTGCCAGCAGCCCACGCCTTCTTCAGGGCGGGGAGCTGTTTTTT.

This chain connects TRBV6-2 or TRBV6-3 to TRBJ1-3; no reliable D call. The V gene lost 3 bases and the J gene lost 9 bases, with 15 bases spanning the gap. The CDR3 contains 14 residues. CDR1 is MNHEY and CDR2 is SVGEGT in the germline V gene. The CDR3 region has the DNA TGTGCCAGCAGTTATCTCCCTACGTCGGGCACCATATATTTT. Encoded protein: CASSYLPTSGTIYF.

The CDR3 sequence: CASSEWGANTGELFF. CDR3 bases: TGTGCCAGCAGTGAATGGGGGGCGAACACCGGGGAGCTGTTTTTT. The chain is built from TRBV6-1 and TRBJ2-2, with TRBD2 as a possible D gene (6 bases). From germline, CDR1 is MNHNS and CDR2 SASEGT. The CDR3 has 15 residues. V was cut by 2 bases and J by 0 bases, with 7 bases left in between.

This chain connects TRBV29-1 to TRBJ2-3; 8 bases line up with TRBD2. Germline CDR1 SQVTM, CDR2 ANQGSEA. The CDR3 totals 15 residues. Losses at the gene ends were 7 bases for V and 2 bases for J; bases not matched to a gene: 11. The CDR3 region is CSAGRLAIATDTQYF. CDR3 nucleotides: TGCAGCGCCGGAAGACTAGCGATTGCCACAGATACGCAGTATTTT.